A single T cell receptor beta chain is shown here with its context. Its antigen is as yet unknown. This sample was included in a study of cytomegalovirus exposure and HLA in healthy donors. This PCR relied on a set of 60 Vbeta primers and 13 Jbeta primers. Assay: immunoSEQ multiplex PCR; the TCRdb copy retains only in-frame clones and omits some. The data contain roughly 100,000 clones, approximately 79% of them singletons. Overall study findings and caveats: It was confirmed in vitro that a few of the CMV-associated chains were specific for CMV antigens. The study flagged around 150 TCR beta chains as cytomegalovirus-associated. Earlier analysis looked at TCR beta V segments, and most were productive about 87% or about 30% of the time.

Sequencing input: PBMCs. The origin of this receptor is a woman in her 40s in good health and CMV-seronegative.

Written as DNA, the CDR3 is TGTGCCAGCAGTCCTATAGCGGGAGCCCTCGAGCAGTACTTC. Amino acids: CASSPIAGALEQYF. The chain is built from TRBV6-6 and TRBJ2-7; 9 positions agree with TRBD2. The germline gives CDR1 MNHNY, CDR2 SVGAGI (reference sequence). The CDR3 is 14 amino acids. V shed 5 bases, J shed 6 bases, and the junction held 8 bases outside the gene matches.